This is a list of T cell receptor beta chains from one sample in a study of T cells in tuberculosis. Profiled with immunoSEQ multiplex PCR; TCRdb holds only in-frame clones, not every one. The sample has approximately 59,000 clones; about 86% are singletons. Specimen: CD1b-GMM tetramer-negative cells sorted from PBMCs. Receptors were obtained from an adult woman with latent tuberculosis. Each CDR3 is given with its conserved first and last residue. D genes are given only for firm matches. The size of a clone is reported for some rows only, either as once, few or many, or as a class for expanded clones.

v_call: TRBV5-5
d_call: NA
j_call: TRBJ2-7
clone_size: NA
cdr3_nt: TGTGCCAGCAGCCTTTGGGAGACGAGCTCCTACGAGCAGTACTTC
cdr3_aa: CASSLWETSSYEQYF

v_call: TRBV28
d_call: TRBD1
j_call: TRBJ2-7
clone_size: NA
cdr3_nt: TGTGCCAGCAGCCCGGACAGGGGGCGCGGTCACTCCTACGAGCAGTACTTC
cdr3_aa: CASSPDRGRGHSYEQYF

v_call: TRBV9
d_call: TRBD2
j_call: TRBJ2-1
clone_size: NA
cdr3_nt: TGTGCCAGCAGCCCGACCGAGACTAGCGTCAATGAGCAGTTCTTC
cdr3_aa: CASSPTETSVNEQFF

v_call: TRBV7-3
d_call: TRBD1
j_call: TRBJ2-2
clone_size: NA
cdr3_nt: TGTGCCAGCAGCCCCCCCCAGGGACAGTACACCGGGGAGCTGTTTTTT
cdr3_aa: CASSPPQGQYTGELFF

v_call: TRBV19
d_call: TRBD1
j_call: TRBJ2-2
clone_size: NA
cdr3_nt: TGTGCCAGTAGTGGGGACAGGGCTATCGGGGAGCTGTTTTTT
cdr3_aa: CASSGDRAIGELFF

v_call: TRBV28
d_call: NA
j_call: TRBJ2-5
clone_size: NA
cdr3_nt: TGTGCCAGCAGTGGAGAAGAGACCCAGTACTTC
cdr3_aa: CASSGEETQYF

v_call: TRBV2
d_call: TRBD2
j_call: TRBJ2-3
clone_size: NA
cdr3_nt: TGTGCCAGCAGGGGGACTAGCGGGACGACGCAGTATTTT
cdr3_aa: CASRGTSGTTQYF

v_call: TRBV28
d_call: NA
j_call: TRBJ2-7
clone_size: once
cdr3_nt: TGTGCCAGTTCTACAGGCGACCTTGATCGGACCTACGAGCAGTACTTC
cdr3_aa: CASSTGDLDRTYEQYF

v_call: TRBV10-2
d_call: TRBD2
j_call: TRBJ2-1
clone_size: NA
cdr3_nt: TGCGCCAGCAGGACTAGCGGCGCTTACAATGAGCAGTTCTTC
cdr3_aa: CASRTSGAYNEQFF

v_call: TRBV12-2
d_call: NA
j_call: TRBJ2-3
clone_size: NA
cdr3_nt: TGTGCAAGTCGCTTAGGGTCAACAGGGGGGGCAGATACGCAGTATTTT
cdr3_aa: CASRLGSTGGADTQYF

v_call: TRBV21-1
d_call: NA
j_call: TRBJ2-7
clone_size: NA
cdr3_nt: TGTGCCAGCAGCAAAACAGGGCACTACGAGCAGTACTTC
cdr3_aa: CASSKTGHYEQYF

v_call: TRBV5-8
d_call: NA
j_call: TRBJ1-2
clone_size: NA
cdr3_nt: TGTGCCAGCAGCTTGGACGGGGTCGGCTACACCTTC
cdr3_aa: CASSLDGVGYTF

v_call: TRBV15
d_call: NA
j_call: TRBJ2-3
clone_size: NA
cdr3_nt: TGTGCCACCAGCAGTGACTACACAGATACGCAGTATTTT
cdr3_aa: CATSSDYTDTQYF

v_call: TRBV9
d_call: NA
j_call: TRBJ1-2
clone_size: NA
cdr3_nt: TGTGCCAGCAGCGTAGCGGGGAGAAAGCCTCCTCTTTTATACTACACCTTC
cdr3_aa: CASSVAGRKPPLLYYTF

v_call: TRBV10-3
d_call: TRBD1
j_call: TRBJ1-2
clone_size: NA
cdr3_nt: TGTGCCATCAGTTGGGACAGTGAGTATGGCTACACCTTC
cdr3_aa: CAISWDSEYGYTF

v_call: TRBV19
d_call: NA
j_call: TRBJ2-7
clone_size: NA
cdr3_nt: TGTGCCAGTAGTATCACGGGCCCGGACAACGAGCAGTACTTC
cdr3_aa: CASSITGPDNEQYF

v_call: TRBV6-1
d_call: NA
j_call: TRBJ2-3
clone_size: NA
cdr3_nt: TGTGCCAGCACCGTAGGACACACTAGCACAGATACGCAGTATTTT
cdr3_aa: CASTVGHTSTDTQYF

v_call: TRBV21-1
d_call: NA
j_call: TRBJ1-1
clone_size: NA
cdr3_nt: TGTGCCAGCAGCTCCCTCCCCGAGCGGGCCACTGAAGCTTTCTTT
cdr3_aa: CASSSLPERATEAFF

v_call: TRBV28
d_call: TRBD1
j_call: TRBJ2-1
clone_size: NA
cdr3_nt: TGTGCCAGCAGTGAACAGACAGGGCGCTCCTACAATGAGCAGTTCTTC
cdr3_aa: CASSEQTGRSYNEQFF

v_call: TRBV18
d_call: TRBD1
j_call: TRBJ2-3
clone_size: NA
cdr3_nt: TGTGCCAGCTCACCACCCCTACAGGGGGCAGATACGCAGTATTTT
cdr3_aa: CASSPPLQGADTQYF

v_call: TRBV18
d_call: NA
j_call: TRBJ2-1
clone_size: NA
cdr3_nt: TGTGCCAGCTCACCAGGGGGGTACAATGAGCAGTTCTTC
cdr3_aa: CASSPGGYNEQFF

v_call: TRBV4-1
d_call: NA
j_call: TRBJ1-1
clone_size: NA
cdr3_nt: TGCGCCAGCAGCCAAATAACTACCGGGGGCACTGAAGCTTTCTTT
cdr3_aa: CASSQITTGGTEAFF

v_call: TRBV10-1
d_call: NA
j_call: TRBJ1-6
clone_size: few
cdr3_nt: TGCGCCAGCAGTGAGCGACATACTAGCTCCTATAATTCACCCCTCCACTTT
cdr3_aa: CASSERHTSSYNSPLHF

v_call: TRBV18
d_call: NA
j_call: TRBJ1-6
clone_size: once
cdr3_nt: TGTGCCAGCTCACCGGTCTCAAATTCGGACGGGATAAATTCACCCCTCCACTTT
cdr3_aa: CASSPVSNSDGINSPLHF

v_call: TRBV2
d_call: NA
j_call: TRBJ1-6
clone_size: NA
cdr3_nt: TGTGCCAGCAGGGCTACCCCCTCGGACATTAACTTT
cdr3_aa: CASRATPSDINF

v_call: TRBV7-3
d_call: TRBD1
j_call: TRBJ2-3
clone_size: NA
cdr3_nt: TGTGCCAGCAGCCAAGGGACAGTGAGGTCAGATACGCAGTATTTT
cdr3_aa: CASSQGTVRSDTQYF

v_call: TRBV6-6
d_call: TRBD2
j_call: TRBJ2-3
clone_size: few
cdr3_nt: TGTGCCAGCAGGAAGATTAGCGGGAGTAGGACAGATACGCAGTATTTT
cdr3_aa: CASRKISGSRTDTQYF

v_call: TRBV7-9
d_call: TRBD2
j_call: TRBJ2-1
clone_size: few
cdr3_nt: TGTGCCAGCAGCCCTAGTAAGGCTAGCGGGGCGAATGAGCAGTTCTTC
cdr3_aa: CASSPSKASGANEQFF

v_call: TRBV5-1
d_call: NA
j_call: TRBJ1-1
clone_size: NA
cdr3_nt: TGCGCCAGCAGCTCGGTGTTGGGCGGGAAAGCTTTCTTT
cdr3_aa: CASSSVLGGKAFF

v_call: TRBV14
d_call: NA
j_call: TRBJ1-2
clone_size: NA
cdr3_nt: TGTGCCAGCAGCCAGGGAGGTCCCTATGGCTACACCTTC
cdr3_aa: CASSQGGPYGYTF

v_call: TRBV28
d_call: NA
j_call: TRBJ1-1
clone_size: NA
cdr3_nt: TGTGCCAGCAGTCCGCCGACAGGATGGGGCACTGAAGCTTTTTTT
cdr3_aa: CASSPPTGWGTEAFF

v_call: TRBV28
d_call: NA
j_call: TRBJ2-7
clone_size: NA
cdr3_nt: TGTGCCAGCAGTAGACAGGTCCTTACCTACGAGCAGTACTTC
cdr3_aa: CASSRQVLTYEQYF